This T cell receptor beta chain was recorded in a study of T cell changes during pregnancy in multiple sclerosis. CDR1 and CDR2 from the germline V gene are GTSNPN and SVGIG (reference sequence). With 1 base removed from V and 0 bases from J, the gap between germline ends came to 8 bases. The CDR3 runs 14 residues. Measured with immunoSEQ multiplex PCR; TCRdb has only the in-frame clones, and not every one. The sample consists of about 46,000 clones, roughly 90% of them appearing once. The clonotype comes from a female donor with multiple sclerosis, enrolled in a pregnancy study. This chain links TRBV30 with TRBJ2-3; a possible D gene is TRBD2 (6 bases). The source material was CD4+ T cells from peripheral blood mononuclear cells, sampled after pregnancy. In DNA, the CDR3 is TGTGCCTGGAGTGGGGGACTTAGCACAGATACGCAGTATTTT. This encodes CAWSGGLSTDTQYF.